The T cell receptor beta chain under discussion was sequenced for a study of cytomegalovirus exposure and HLA in healthy donors. General study findings and limits: 150 or so TCR beta chains were listed as cytomegalovirus-associated. Later on, an analysis tied approximately 17,000 TCR beta sequences to HLA alleles at 0.05 false discovery rate. In an earlier analysis, productive rearrangement rates for most beta V segments clustered near 87% or 30%.

Donors likely had unrecorded immune exposures despite being nominally healthy when sampled. A word on this clone: Antigen specificity is unknown.

Deletions cut 1 base from V and 5 bases from J, with 14 bases between. This CDR3 is 15 amino acids long. Germline V CDR1 and CDR2: SGHVS, FQNEAQ. Primers for the PCR totalled 60 Vbeta and 13 Jbeta. This table comes from immunoSEQ multiplex PCR, and its TCRdb copy is limited to in-frame clones, with some not included. Of around 140,000 clones listed, around 80% are singletons. The sequencing input was PBMCs. J is TRBJ2-5 and V is TRBV7-8; D may be TRBD2 (6 bases). The receptor was isolated from a female donor in good health and CMV-seronegative. This CDR3 reads CASSLGGIGRETQYF. The CDR3 DNA follows: TGTGCCAGCAGCTTAGGGGGGATAGGGAGGGAGACCCAGTACTTC. Full variable domain (remainder filled in from reference TRBV7-8 and TRBJ2-5): GAGVSQSPRYKVAKRGQDVALRCDPISGHVSLFWYQQALGQGPEFLTYFQNEAQLDKSGLPSDRFFAERPEGSVSTLKIQRTQQEDSAVYLCASSLGGIGRETQYFGPGTRLLVL.